This T cell receptor beta chain was sequenced for a study of blood T cell repertoires in COVID-19. This CDR3 has 14 residues. Losses at the gene ends were 4 bases for V and 5 bases for J; bases not matched to a gene: 7. The germline CDR1 and CDR2 sequences are SGHRS and YFSETQ. Assay: immunoSEQ multiplex PCR; the TCRdb copy retains only in-frame clones and omits some. The sample carries under 250,000 clones, 87% recorded once. The chain carries TRBV5-1 and TRBJ2-7; TRBD1 matches 9 bases. Material: PBMCs or T cells enriched from blood (not recorded which). This TCR was recovered from a man aged 25-45 years who had recovered from COVID-19. This chain's CDR3 is CASSEGQGSNEQYF. As DNA, the CDR3 is TGCGCCAGCAGCGAAGGACAGGGGTCTAACGAGCAGTACTTC.